The clone carrying this T cell receptor (beta chain) was recorded only once. At one boundary the junction diverges from the germline segment, which might be a read error. This sample stems from a study of blood T cell repertoires in COVID-19. Across the study: Samples taken during acute and convalescent COVID-19 were collected in the United States, Italy and Spain. T cells, B-cell-depleted T cells, or PBMCs supplied cDNA or gDNA.

The CDR3 runs to 15 residues. Germline CDR1 reads KGHSH; CDR2 reads LQKENI. In the study's own analysis: Estimation of nucleated cell counts relied on the amplification of reference gene primers. Clones were read by immunoSEQ multiplex PCR, and TCRdb kept only the in-frame ones, dropping some. The DNA gave D and trimming, while V, J and clone size come from that table. The sample comprises approximately 250,000 clones, roughly 85% of which are singletons, and 4.5% to 5.5% rests with the top ten. Seattle patients were enrolled while actively infected and followed longitudinally. Input material: peripheral blood. This receptor was obtained from a man between 45 and 60 years old with COVID-19, enrolled during active disease. The rearrangement uses TRBV18 and TRBJ2-5, with 10 bases matching TRBD2. The DNA for the CDR3 is TGCGCCAGCTCACCCGGACTAGCGGAGCAAGAGACCCAGTACTTC. Residues: CASSPGLAEQETQYF.